This TCR beta chain was recorded in a study of identical twins. TCRdb itself ran the 5' RACE reads through MiXCR, one entry per CDR3 protein. This table holds some 790,000 distinct CDR3 sequences, roughly 18% found once. There are a few counts of this clonotype. Its antigen is currently unknown. General study results and limits: Abundant beta clonotypes from cord blood bore fewer insertions; memory repertoires lacked this pattern. Out-of-frame alpha sequences that twins shared showed excess low generation probability.

These data also featured in a second study, about T cells expressing NK-cell markers. This second study notes: The study found dominant NKG2C+ clonotypes at roughly 1.0-7.5% of CD8+ T cells in over five donors.

The TCR originated in a woman between 18 and 29 years old in good health. The sequenced material came from PBMCs.

CDR3 region: CASSWAANYGYTF. CDR3 in DNA: TGTGCCAGCAGTTGGGCAGCAAACTATGGCTACACCTTC. The chain carries TRBV12-3 or TRBV12-4 and TRBJ1-2; D is unclear. V shed 4 bases and J shed 2 bases, with 8 bases lying between them. CDR3 length equals 13 residues.